The sequence of this T cell receptor beta chain was determined in a study of T cell responses to AZD1222 COVID-19 vaccine. Profiled with immunoSEQ multiplex PCR; TCRdb holds only in-frame clones, not every one. The sample carries more than 80,000 clones, roughly 90% recorded once. Germline values: CDR1 SGHNT, CDR2 YYREEE (reference sequence). The V end was cut by 1 base, the J end by 4 bases, with 6 bases between. This CDR3 contains 14 residues. This receptor was identified in an adult in good health. Sample: peripheral blood, taken on day 0 of AZD1222 vaccination. The chain combines TRBV5-4 with TRBJ2-6; D not certain. The CDR3 DNA reads as TGTGCCAGCAGCTTGCTGGCCGGGGCCAACGTCCTGACTTTC. Translated, it gives CASSLLAGANVLTF. The variable domain in full, with the rest retrieved from reference TRBV5-4 and TRBJ2-6, is ETGVTQSPTHLIKTRGQQVTLRCSSQSGHNTVSWYQQALGQGPQFIFQYYREEENGRGNFPPRFSGLQFPNYSSELNVNALELDDSALYLCASSLLAGANVLTFGAGSRLTVL.